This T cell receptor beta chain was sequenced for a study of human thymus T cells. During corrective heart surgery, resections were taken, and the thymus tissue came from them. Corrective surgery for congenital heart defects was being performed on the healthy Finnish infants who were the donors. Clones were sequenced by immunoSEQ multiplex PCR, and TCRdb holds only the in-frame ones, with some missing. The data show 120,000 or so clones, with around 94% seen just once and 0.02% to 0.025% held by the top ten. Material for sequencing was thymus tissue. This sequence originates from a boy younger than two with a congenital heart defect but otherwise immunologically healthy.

CDR3 in DNA: TGTGCCAGCAGCCCTCGGGCAGGGGGCGGCTCTGGGGCCAACGTCCTGACTTTC. Residues: CASSPRAGGGSGANVLTF. This chain uses TRBV9 with TRBJ2-6; TRBD1 matches 8 bases. V was pared by 4 bases and J by 0 bases, with 9 bases of the junction left unmatched. This CDR3 has 18 amino acids. CDR1 SGDLS and CDR2 YYNGEE come from the germline V gene.